Many counts were recorded for the clone carrying this TCR beta chain. The antigen is undetermined. CDR3 length: 15 amino acids. V was clipped by 0 bases and J by 1 base, with 7 bases between them. Germline lookup yields CDR1 SGHTA and CDR2 FQGNSA. Original processing notes: In papillary thyroid cancer, a distant-metastasis classifier was built using CDR3 differences across clinicopathological groups. TCRdb ran MiXCR on the PCR reads. TCRdb, not the authors, supplied the V and J calls. The sample yields 50,000 or so clones, around 25% seen once. These data originate in a study of metastatic and nonmetastatic thyroid tumors. Points from the study as a whole: Benign nodules were reported to have significantly lower TCR beta diversity than malignant thyroid tumors, in blood and tumor.

Thyroid surgery was performed in patients who had received no treatment beforehand. The specimen sequenced was blood. The sequence derives from a male donor with papillary thyroid cancer or a benign thyroid nodule (not recorded which). Some clones in this sample may be carry-over from other donors' samples. This chain uses TRBV7-2 with TRBJ1-5; possible D gene TRBD1, 5 bases. CDR3 nucleotide sequence: TGTGCCAGCAGCTTAGCGGGGCACAGCAATCAGCCCCAGCATTTT. Its translation: CASSLAGHSNQPQHF.